These T cell receptor beta chains were read from a single sample in a study of technical replicates of blood from four donors. TCRdb keeps only in-frame clones here, not all; method: immunoSEQ multiplex PCR. The sample yields around 97,000 clones, about 94% seen once. Sequencing was carried out using T cells isolated from PBMCs. These TCRs come from a human donor in good health. The CDR3 runs from the conserved cysteine through the conserved F or W. D genes are given only for firm matches. Clone size is given for some rows only: seen once, a few or many times, or a class if the clone is expanded.

v_gene	j_gene	abundance	d_gene	CDR3aa	CDR3nt
TRBV6-1	TRBJ1-1	once	-	CASSRGHPMNTEAFF	TGTGCCAGCAGTCGGGGACACCCTATGAACACTGAAGCTTTCTTT
TRBV5-4	TRBJ1-2	-	-	CASSPRQAALYGYTF	TGTGCCAGCAGTCCCCGACAGGCTGCACTCTATGGCTACACCTTC
TRBV11-3	TRBJ2-3	-	-	CASSLLARIGRDTQYF	TGTGCCAGCAGCTTGCTAGCGCGCATAGGAAGAGATACGCAGTATTTT
TRBV5-1	TRBJ2-1	-	TRBD1	CASSLGGTGNNEQFF	TGCGCCAGCAGCTTGGGCGGGACAGGGAATAATGAGCAGTTCTTC
TRBV7-9	TRBJ2-7	-	TRBD2	CASSLGLAGTEQYF	TGTGCCAGCAGCTTAGGACTAGCGGGAACCGAGCAGTACTTC
TRBV18	TRBJ2-1	-	TRBD1	CASSPPTGTGRNEQFF	TGTGCCAGCTCACCACCAACCGGGACAGGGAGGAATGAGCAGTTCTTC
TRBV15	TRBJ2-1	-	-	CATSRDEDEQFF	TGTGCCACCAGCAGAGATGAGGATGAGCAGTTCTTC
TRBV30	TRBJ1-1	-	TRBD1	CAWSGQGDSEAFF	TGTGCCTGGAGTGGGCAGGGGGATAGCGAAGCTTTCTTT
TRBV15	TRBJ1-5	-	TRBD1	CATSRGAAGGYQPQHF	TGTGCCACCAGCAGGGGAGCGGCAGGGGGCTATCAGCCCCAGCATTTT
TRBV13	TRBJ2-3	-	TRBD1	CASSFDRDVTQYF	TGTGCCAGCAGCTTTGACAGGGATGTTACGCAGTATTTT
TRBV7-9	TRBJ2-2	-	TRBD2	CASSQGAGVRTGELFF	TGTGCCAGCAGCCAAGGAGCGGGAGTGCGCACCGGGGAGCTGTTTTTT
TRBV2	TRBJ2-2	-	TRBD2	CASSEGLAGPGELFF	TGTGCCAGCAGCGAGGGACTAGCGGGACCCGGGGAGCTGTTTTTT
TRBV27	TRBJ2-1	-	TRBD2	CASRAGGPYNEQFF	TGTGCCAGCAGAGCGGGAGGACCCTACAATGAGCAGTTCTTC
TRBV19	TRBJ2-1	-	TRBD1	CASSAGQGLNNEQFF	TGTGCCAGTAGCGCGGGACAGGGGCTTAACAATGAGCAGTTCTTC
TRBV4-3	TRBJ2-1	-	TRBD1	CASSQGIGTGVFF	TGCGCCAGCAGCCAAGGAATAGGGACAGGGGTGTTCTTC
TRBV28	TRBJ2-7	-	-	CASSLRWVDTKDEQYF	TGTGCCAGCAGTTTAAGATGGGTGGACACTAAGGACGAGCAGTACTTC
TRBV6-1	TRBJ2-3	once	TRBD2	CASSEGLSTDTQYF	TGTGCCAGCAGTGAGGGACTAAGCACAGATACGCAGTATTTT
TRBV29-1	TRBJ2-5	-	TRBD2	CSVGTSGVGGETQYF	TGCAGCGTTGGGACTAGCGGGGTAGGGGGAGAGACCCAGTACTTC
TRBV6-5	TRBJ1-1	-	-	CASSRDTEAFF	TGTGCCAGCAGTCGGGACACTGAAGCTTTCTTT
TRBV19	TRBJ1-4	-	TRBD1	CASSILGTGDEKLFF	TGTGCCAGTAGTATATTAGGGACAGGGGACGAAAAACTGTTTTTT
TRBV7-2	TRBJ2-5	-	-	CASSLARETQYF	TGTGCCAGCAGCTTGGCTAGAGAGACCCAGTACTTC
TRBV4-3	TRBJ2-1	once	TRBD2	CASSQKPPSGRVRNEQFF	TGCGCCAGCAGCCAAAAACCTCCTAGCGGGAGAGTTAGGAATGAGCAGTTCTTC
TRBV6-1	TRBJ1-1	-	-	CASSRLGNTEAFF	TGTGCCAGCAGTAGACTTGGGAACACTGAAGCTTTCTTT
TRBV6-1	TRBJ1-2	-	TRBD1	CASSPWDRLYGYTF	TGTGCCAGCAGTCCATGGGACAGGCTCTATGGCTACACCTTC
TRBV9	TRBJ2-7	-	-	CASSVAAGADTYEQYF	TGTGCCAGCAGCGTAGCTGCTGGAGCGGATACCTACGAGCAGTACTTC
TRBV6-1	TRBJ2-1	-	TRBD2	CATKKQRESNEQFF	TGTGCCACCAAAAAGCAGCGGGAGAGTAATGAGCAGTTCTTC
TRBV28	TRBJ2-7	-	TRBD1	CASSLWGQGFVNEQYF	TGTGCCAGCAGTTTATGGGGACAGGGATTTGTCAACGAGCAGTACTTC
TRBV6-5	TRBJ2-5	-	-	CASSSAGLDQETQYF	TGTGCCAGCAGTTCCGCAGGGTTGGACCAAGAGACCCAGTACTTC